What follows is one T cell receptor beta chain and its context. The data originate from a study of blood T cell repertoires in COVID-19. Study-wide context: Specimens from acute and convalescent COVID-19 originated in the United States, Italy and Spain.

Here immunoSEQ multiplex PCR was the method, and the copy in TCRdb shows in-frame clones only, minus some. Of 150,000 to 200,000 clones in the sample, 60% to 85% are singletons; the top ten hold 15% to 20%. V gave up 4 bases and J gave up 0 bases; unmatched junction bases: 9. The CDR3 has 16 amino acids. In germline, CDR1 is SGHKS, CDR2 YYEKEE (reference sequence). The rearrangement uses TRBV5-5 and TRBJ2-7, with 8 bases fitting TRBD1. The sequence was obtained from a man aged 60-69 years with active or convalescent COVID-19. Input material: peripheral blood. CDR3 nucleotide sequence: TGTGCCAGCAGCCACGAGACAGGGGCCCCCTCCTACGAGCAGTACTTC. This encodes CASSHETGAPSYEQYF. Full variable domain (rest looked up from reference TRBV5-5 and TRBJ2-7): DAGVTQSPTHLIKTRGQQVTLRCSPISGHKSVSWYQQVLGQGPQFIFQYYEKEERGRGNFPDRFSARQFPNYSSELNVNALLLGDSALYLCASSHETGAPSYEQYFGPGTRLTVT.